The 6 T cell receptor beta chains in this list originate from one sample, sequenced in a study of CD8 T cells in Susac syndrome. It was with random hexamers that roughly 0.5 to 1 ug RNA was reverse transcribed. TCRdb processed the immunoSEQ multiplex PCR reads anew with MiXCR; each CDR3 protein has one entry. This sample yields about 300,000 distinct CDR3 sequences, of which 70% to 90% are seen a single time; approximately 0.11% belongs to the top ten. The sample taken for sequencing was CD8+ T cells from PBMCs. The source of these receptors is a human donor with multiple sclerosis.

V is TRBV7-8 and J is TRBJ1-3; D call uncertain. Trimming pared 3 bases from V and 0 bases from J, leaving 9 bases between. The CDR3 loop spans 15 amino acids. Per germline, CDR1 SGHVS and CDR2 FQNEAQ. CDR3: CASSFGVGSGNTIYF. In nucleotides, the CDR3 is TGTGCCAGCAGCTTTGGGGTCGGCTCTGGAAACACCATATATTTT.

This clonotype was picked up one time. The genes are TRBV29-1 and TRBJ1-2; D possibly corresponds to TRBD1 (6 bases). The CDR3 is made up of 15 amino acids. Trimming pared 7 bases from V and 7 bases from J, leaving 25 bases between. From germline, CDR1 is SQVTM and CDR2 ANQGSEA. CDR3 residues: CSGRGGEDLGVGYTF. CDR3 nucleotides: TGCAGCGGCAGGGGCGGCGAGGATTTAGGAGTTGGCTACACCTTC.

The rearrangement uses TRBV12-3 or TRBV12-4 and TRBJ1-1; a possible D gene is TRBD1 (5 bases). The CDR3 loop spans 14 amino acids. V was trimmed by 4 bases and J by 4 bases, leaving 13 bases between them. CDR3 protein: CASSWVRQGTEAFF. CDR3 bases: TGTGCCAGCAGTTGGGTTAGGCAGGGCACTGAAGCTTTCTTT.

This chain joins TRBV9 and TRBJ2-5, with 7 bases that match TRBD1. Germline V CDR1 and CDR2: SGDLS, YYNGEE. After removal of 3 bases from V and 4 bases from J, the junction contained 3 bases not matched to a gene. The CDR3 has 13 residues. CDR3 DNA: TGTGCCAGCAGCGCTCGACAGGGAGAGACCCAGTACTTC. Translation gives CASSARQGETQYF.

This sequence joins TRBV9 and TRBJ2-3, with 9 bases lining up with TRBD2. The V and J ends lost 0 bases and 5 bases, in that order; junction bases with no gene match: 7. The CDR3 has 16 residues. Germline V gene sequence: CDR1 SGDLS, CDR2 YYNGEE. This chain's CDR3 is CASSVVPAGGLDTQYF. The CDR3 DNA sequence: TGTGCCAGCAGCGTAGTCCCAGCGGGAGGCTTAGATACGCAGTATTTT.

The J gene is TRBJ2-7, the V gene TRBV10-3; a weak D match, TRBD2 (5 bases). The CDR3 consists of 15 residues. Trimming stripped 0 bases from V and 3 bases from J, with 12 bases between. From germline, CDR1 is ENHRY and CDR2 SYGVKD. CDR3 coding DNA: TGTGCCATCAGTGAGTCAGGGAGCCCTAACTACGAGCAGTACTTC. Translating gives CAISESGSPNYEQYF.